This TCR beta chain is from a study of graft-versus-host responses after intestinal transplantation. Only in-frame clones appear in the TCRdb table, and some are missing; sequencing was by immunoSEQ multiplex PCR. The data contain approximately 63,000 clones, under 90% of them singletons. Of note for this clone: Its antigen is undetermined.

Study-wide findings and caveats: GvH clones turned up in recipient marrow; some had shown up first in ileum or blood.

The junction had 1 base not matched to a gene; V was cut back by 5 bases and J by 2 bases. The germline V gene has CDR1 SQVTM and CDR2 ANQGSEA. This CDR3 comprises 12 residues. The authors processed graft tissue to release intraepithelial and lamina propria lymphocytes. The sequence was obtained from a human patient who received an intestinal transplant, so some T cells may come from the graft donor. Sequencing used ileum tissue, obtained less than 400 days after transplant. The genes are TRBV29-1 and TRBJ2-7; TRBD1 agrees at 9 bases. CDR3 nucleotide sequence: TGCAGCGTTCGGGACAGGGCCTACGAGCAGTACTTC. It yields the protein CSVRDRAYEQYF.